The sequence of this T cell receptor beta chain was determined in a study of cytomegalovirus exposure and HLA in healthy donors. Study overall: An earlier analysis identified 117 million unique TCR beta sequences in about 170 million T cells. General observations from the study: High specificity and sensitivity for cytomegalovirus status were reported for the classifier. The authors listed 164 TCR beta chains as cytomegalovirus-associated. HLA alleles were associated with some 17,000 TCR beta sequences in a later analysis at 0.05 false discovery rate.

The germline V gene encodes CDR1 SSHAT and CDR2 FNYEAQ (reference sequence). The CDR3 is 13 residues long. Regarding this clone: Its target is not known. An end of the junction differs from the germline gene, which may be a read error.

With 60 Vbeta and 13 Jbeta primers, the PCR was carried out. Sequencing used immunoSEQ multiplex PCR; TCRdb keeps in-frame clones, though not all of them. The sample carries 100,000 or so clones, 65% to 85% recorded once. This chain joins TRBV7-7 and TRBJ2-3; no definite D call. The sequencing sample was made of PBMCs. This TCR came from a man aged 45-65 years in good health and CMV-seronegative. In nucleotides, the CDR3 is TGTGCTAGCAGCTTAGATATAGCAGATACGCAGTATTTT. Translated, it gives CASSLDIADTQYF.